This T cell receptor (beta chain) originates from a study of blood T cell repertoires in COVID-19. About the research overall: The origin of the acute and convalescent COVID-19 samples was the United States, Italy and Spain. The cDNA or gDNA used as material had been derived from T cells, B-cell-depleted T cells, or PBMCs.

Seattle-derived patients entered the study during active infection and were followed longitudinally. Per the original data handling: Cell counts per sample came from amplifying reference gene primers. Data came from immunoSEQ multiplex PCR; TCRdb stores just in-frame clones and leaves some out. That table supplies the V and J calls and clone size; D and trimming were determined from the DNA. The sample consists of approximately 170,000 clones, around four fifths of them appearing once. This clonotype was obtained from a woman over 75 with COVID-19, enrolled during active disease. Sequenced sample: peripheral blood.

DNA of the CDR3: TGCAGCTCATCCGGGACAGGGACGGAGCAGTACTTC. This gives the protein CSSSGTGTEQYF. The J gene is TRBJ2-7, the V gene TRBV29-1; 9 bases agree with TRBD1. This CDR3 spans 12 amino acids. CDR1 and CDR2 from the germline V gene are SQVTM and ANQGSEA. J lost 7 bases, V lost 8 bases, and 9 bases had no gene match.